This paragraph reports one T cell receptor beta chain. The assay was immunoSEQ multiplex PCR, and TCRdb's table has in-frame clones only and misses some. The sample lists about 300,000 clones, around 85% occurring once. The data stem from a study of blood T cell repertoires in COVID-19. Input material: PBMCs or T cells enriched from blood (not recorded which). The sequence derives from a woman younger than 45 who had been exposed to COVID-19.

CDR3 bases: TGTGCCAGCAGTTCCCTTAGCGCGGTTCCTGGAAACACCATATATTTT. Protein product: CASSSLSAVPGNTIYF. The chain recombines TRBV6-5 with TRBJ1-3; D is unresolved. CDR1 and CDR2 (germline): MNHEY, SVGAGI. The CDR3 has 16 residues. With 4 bases removed from V and 2 bases from J, the gap between germline ends came to 15 bases.